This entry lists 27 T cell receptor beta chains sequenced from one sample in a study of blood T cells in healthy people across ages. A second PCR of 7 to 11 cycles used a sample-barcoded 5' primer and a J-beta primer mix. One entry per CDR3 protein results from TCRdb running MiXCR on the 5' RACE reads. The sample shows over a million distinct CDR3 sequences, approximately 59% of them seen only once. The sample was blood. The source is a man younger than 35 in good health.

CDR3 region: CASSLLGGAQETQYF. The CDR3, as DNA: TGTGCCAGCAGCCTTCTGGGCGGGGCCCAAGAGACCCAGTACTTC. V is TRBV5-6 and J is TRBJ2-5; weak D call: TRBD2 (6 bases). Germline values: CDR1 SGHDT, CDR2 YYEEEE. The CDR3 is 15 amino acids. V dropped 4 bases and J dropped 1 base, with 14 bases sitting between them.

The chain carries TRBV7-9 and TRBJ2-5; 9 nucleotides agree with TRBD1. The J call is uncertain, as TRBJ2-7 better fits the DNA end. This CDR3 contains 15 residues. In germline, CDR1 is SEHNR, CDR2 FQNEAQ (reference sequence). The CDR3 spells CASRSLTGGGDEQYF. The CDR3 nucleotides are TGTGCCAGCAGATCGCTGACAGGGGGTGGGGACGAGCAGTACTTC.

Here the CDR3 reads CASSQTGLVTDTQYF. In DNA form, the CDR3 reads TGCGCCAGCAGCCAAACGGGACTCGTAACAGATACGCAGTATTTT. V is TRBV4-1 and J is TRBJ2-3, with a weak D call TRBD2 (6 bases). Germline V gene sequence: CDR1 MGHRA, CDR2 YSYEKL. This CDR3 is 15 amino acids long. V lost 2 bases and J 3 bases, leaving 12 bases between the germline ends.

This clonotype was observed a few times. As DNA, the CDR3 is TGTGCCAGCAGCTTACGGACACGGACCTACGAGCAGTACTTC. This translates into CASSLRTRTYEQYF. The V and J genes are TRBV7-2 and TRBJ2-5, with D perhaps matching TRBD1 (5 bases). With the DNA end fitting TRBJ2-7 better, the J assignment may be wrong. CDR3 length equals 14 residues. Per the germline V gene, CDR1 is SGHTA and CDR2 is FQGNSA.

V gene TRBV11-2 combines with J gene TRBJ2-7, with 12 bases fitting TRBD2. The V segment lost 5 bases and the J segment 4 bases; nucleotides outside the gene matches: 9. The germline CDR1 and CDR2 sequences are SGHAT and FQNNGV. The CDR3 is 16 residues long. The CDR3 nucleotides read TGTGCCAGCAGCCTCCGACTAGCGGGAGTCAGGTACGAGCAGTACTTC. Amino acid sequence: CASSLRLAGVRYEQYF.

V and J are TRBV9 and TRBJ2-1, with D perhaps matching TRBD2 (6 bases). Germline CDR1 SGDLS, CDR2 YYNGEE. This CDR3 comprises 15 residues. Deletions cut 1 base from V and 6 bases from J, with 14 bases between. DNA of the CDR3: TGTGCCAGCAGCGTACGGGAGCTTGGGGGCAATGAGCAGTTCTTC. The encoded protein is CASSVRELGGNEQFF.

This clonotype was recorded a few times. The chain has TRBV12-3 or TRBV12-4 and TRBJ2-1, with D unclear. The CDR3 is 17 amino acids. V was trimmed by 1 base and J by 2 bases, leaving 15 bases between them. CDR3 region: CASSLGGLRTPYNEQFF. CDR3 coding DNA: TGTGCCAGCAGTTTAGGGGGATTGCGGACCCCCTACAATGAGCAGTTCTTC.

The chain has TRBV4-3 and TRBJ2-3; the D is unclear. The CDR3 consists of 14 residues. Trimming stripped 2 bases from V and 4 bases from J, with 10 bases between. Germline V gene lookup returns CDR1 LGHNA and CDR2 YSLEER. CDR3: CASSQTPQPDTQYF. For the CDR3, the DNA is TGCGCCAGCAGCCAAACACCCCAGCCAGATACGCAGTATTTT.

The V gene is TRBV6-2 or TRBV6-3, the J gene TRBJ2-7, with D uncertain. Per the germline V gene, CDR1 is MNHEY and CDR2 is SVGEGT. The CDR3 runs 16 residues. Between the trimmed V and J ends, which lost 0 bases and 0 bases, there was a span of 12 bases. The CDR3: CASSYSSGSYSYEQYF. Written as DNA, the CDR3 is TGTGCCAGCAGTTACTCGAGTGGGTCCTACTCCTACGAGCAGTACTTC.

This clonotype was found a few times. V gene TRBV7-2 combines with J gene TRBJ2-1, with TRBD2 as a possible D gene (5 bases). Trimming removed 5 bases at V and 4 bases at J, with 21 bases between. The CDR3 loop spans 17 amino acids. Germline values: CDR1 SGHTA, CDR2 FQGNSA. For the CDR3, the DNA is TGTGCCAGCAGCGCGCAACCTCACGGGGTTATATACAATGAGCAGTTCTTC. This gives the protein CASSAQPHGVIYNEQFF.

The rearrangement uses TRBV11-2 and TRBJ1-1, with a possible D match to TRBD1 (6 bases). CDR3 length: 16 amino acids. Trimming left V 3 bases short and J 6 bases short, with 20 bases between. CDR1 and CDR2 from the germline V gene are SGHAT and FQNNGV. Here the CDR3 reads CASSLDSDRLYAEAFF. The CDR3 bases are TGTGCCAGCAGCTTGGATTCTGACAGGCTGTATGCTGAAGCTTTCTTT.

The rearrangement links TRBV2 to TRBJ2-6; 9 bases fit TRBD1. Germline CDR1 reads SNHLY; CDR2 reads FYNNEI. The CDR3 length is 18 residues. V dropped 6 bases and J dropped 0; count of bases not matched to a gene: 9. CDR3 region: CASRPGQGLNSGANVLTF. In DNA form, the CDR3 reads TGTGCCAGCAGACCGGGACAGGGTCTAAACTCTGGGGCCAACGTCCTGACTTTC.

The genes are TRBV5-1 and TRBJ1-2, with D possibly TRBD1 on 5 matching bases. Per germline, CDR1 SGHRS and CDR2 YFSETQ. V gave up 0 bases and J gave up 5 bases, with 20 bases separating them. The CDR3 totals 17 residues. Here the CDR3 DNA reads TGCGCCAGCAGCTTGGCCCTGGGGCAGGCCTCGATTTATGGCTACACCTTC. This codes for CASSLALGQASIYGYTF.

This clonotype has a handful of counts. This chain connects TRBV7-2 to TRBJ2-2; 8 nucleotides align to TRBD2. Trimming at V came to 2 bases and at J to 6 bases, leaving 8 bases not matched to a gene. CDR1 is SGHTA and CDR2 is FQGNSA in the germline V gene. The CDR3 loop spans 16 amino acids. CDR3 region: CASSLTFGLASGELFF. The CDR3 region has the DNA TGTGCCAGCAGCTTAACGTTCGGACTAGCATCCGGGGAGCTGTTTTTT.

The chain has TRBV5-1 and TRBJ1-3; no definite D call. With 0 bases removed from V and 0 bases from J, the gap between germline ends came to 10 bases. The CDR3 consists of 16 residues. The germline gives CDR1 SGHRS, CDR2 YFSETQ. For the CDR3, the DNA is TGCGCCAGCAGCTTGGATCGGATGAACTCTGGAAACACCATATATTTT. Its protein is CASSLDRMNSGNTIYF.

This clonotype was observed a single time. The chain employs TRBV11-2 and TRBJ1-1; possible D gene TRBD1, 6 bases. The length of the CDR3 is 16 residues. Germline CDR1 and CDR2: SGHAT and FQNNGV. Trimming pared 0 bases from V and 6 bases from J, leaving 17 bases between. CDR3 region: CASSLDRPTGSAEAFF. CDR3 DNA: TGTGCCAGCAGCTTAGATCGGCCTACAGGGAGTGCTGAAGCTTTCTTT.

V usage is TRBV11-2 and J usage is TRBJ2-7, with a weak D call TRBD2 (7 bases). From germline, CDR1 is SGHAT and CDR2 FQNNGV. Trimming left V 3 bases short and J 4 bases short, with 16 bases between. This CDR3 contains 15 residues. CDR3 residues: CASSLKAGEGYEQYF. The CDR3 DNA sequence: TGTGCCAGCAGCTTGAAAGCAGGGGAGGGTTACGAGCAGTACTTC.

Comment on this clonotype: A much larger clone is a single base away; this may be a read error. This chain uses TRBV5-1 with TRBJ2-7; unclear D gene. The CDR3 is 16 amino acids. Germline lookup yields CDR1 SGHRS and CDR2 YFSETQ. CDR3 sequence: CAGSSGSVQDFYEQYF. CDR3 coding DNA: TGCGCCGGCAGCTCAGGCTCCGTGCAGGATTTCTACGAGCAGTACTTC.

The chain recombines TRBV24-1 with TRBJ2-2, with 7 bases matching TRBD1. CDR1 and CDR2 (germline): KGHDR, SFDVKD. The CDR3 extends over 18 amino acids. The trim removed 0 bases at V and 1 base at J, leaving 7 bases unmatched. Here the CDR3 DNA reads TGTGCCACCAGTGATTTGAAGGCACAGGGGAAGAACACCGGGGAGCTGTTTTTT. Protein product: CATSDLKAQGKNTGELFF.

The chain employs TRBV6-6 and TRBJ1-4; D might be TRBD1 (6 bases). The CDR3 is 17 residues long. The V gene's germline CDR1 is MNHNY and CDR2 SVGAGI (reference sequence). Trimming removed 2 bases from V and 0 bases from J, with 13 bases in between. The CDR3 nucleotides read TGTGCCAGCAGTTACGGGGGCTATACTGCAACTAATGAAAAACTGTTTTTT. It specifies CASSYGGYTATNEKLFF.

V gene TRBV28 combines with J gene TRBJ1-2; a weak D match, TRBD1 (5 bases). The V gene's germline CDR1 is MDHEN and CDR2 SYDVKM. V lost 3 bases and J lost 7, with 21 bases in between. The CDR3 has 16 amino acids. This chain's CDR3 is CASSFRGALLPGGYTF. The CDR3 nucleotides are TGTGCCAGCAGTTTTAGAGGGGCCCTCCTTCCGGGTGGCTACACCTTC.

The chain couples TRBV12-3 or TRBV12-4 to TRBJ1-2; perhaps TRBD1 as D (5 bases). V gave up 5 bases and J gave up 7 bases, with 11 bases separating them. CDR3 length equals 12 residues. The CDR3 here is CASSISGGGYTF. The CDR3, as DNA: TGTGCCAGCAGTATCTCCGGGGGTGGCTACACCTTC.

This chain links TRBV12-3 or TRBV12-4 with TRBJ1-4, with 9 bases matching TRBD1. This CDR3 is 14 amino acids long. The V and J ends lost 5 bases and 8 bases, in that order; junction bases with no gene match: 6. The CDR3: CASSTRQGGEKLFF. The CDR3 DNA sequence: TGTGCCAGCAGTACCCGACAGGGGGGAGAAAAACTGTTTTTT.

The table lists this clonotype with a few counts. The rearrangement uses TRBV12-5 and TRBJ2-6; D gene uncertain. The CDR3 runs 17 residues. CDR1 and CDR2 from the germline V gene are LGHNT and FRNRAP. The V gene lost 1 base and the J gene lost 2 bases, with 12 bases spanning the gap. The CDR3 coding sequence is TGTGCTAGTGGTTTGGATCTGGTTGGGGCTGGGGCCAACGTCCTGACTTTC. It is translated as CASGLDLVGAGANVLTF. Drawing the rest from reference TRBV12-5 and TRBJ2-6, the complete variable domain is DARVTQTPRHKVTEMGQEVTMRCQPILGHNTVFWYRQTMMQGLELLAYFRNRAPLDDSGMPKDRFSAEMPDATLATLKIQPSEPRDSAVYFCASGLDLVGAGANVLTFGAGSRLTVL.

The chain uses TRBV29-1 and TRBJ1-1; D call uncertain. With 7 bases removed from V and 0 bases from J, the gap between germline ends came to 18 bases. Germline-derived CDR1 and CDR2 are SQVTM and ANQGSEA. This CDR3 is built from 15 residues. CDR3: CSAIYLQELNTEAFF. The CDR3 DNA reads TGCAGCGCCATATATCTACAAGAGCTGAACACTGAAGCTTTCTTT.

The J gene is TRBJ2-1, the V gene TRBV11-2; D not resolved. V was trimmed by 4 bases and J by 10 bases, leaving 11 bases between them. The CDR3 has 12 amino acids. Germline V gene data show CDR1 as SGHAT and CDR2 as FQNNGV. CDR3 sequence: CASSSIYYEQFF. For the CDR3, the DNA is TGTGCCAGCAGCTCCATCTACTACGAGCAGTTCTTC. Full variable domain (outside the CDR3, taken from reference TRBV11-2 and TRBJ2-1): EAGVAQSPRYKIIEKRQSVAFWCNPISGHATLYWYQQILGQGPKLLIQFQNNGVVDDSQLPKDRFSAERLKGVDSTLKIQPAKLEDSAVYLCASSSIYYEQFFGPGTRLTVL.

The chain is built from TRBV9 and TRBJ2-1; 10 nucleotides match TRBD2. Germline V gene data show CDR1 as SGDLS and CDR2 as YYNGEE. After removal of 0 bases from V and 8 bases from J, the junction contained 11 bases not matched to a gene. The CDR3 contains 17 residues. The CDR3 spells CASSVASGRAYTDEQFF. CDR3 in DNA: TGTGCCAGCAGCGTAGCCAGCGGGAGGGCCTATACCGATGAGCAGTTCTTC.